This TCR beta chain was retrieved from a study of a mutant IDH1 vaccine in newly diagnosed glioma. About the research overall: In the visit schedule, V12 fell in week 35, while V13 fell in week 47.

Method: immunoSEQ multiplex PCR; TCRdb's copy keeps in-frame clones and lacks some. The sample has 44,000 or so clones, 81% seen once. Germline-derived CDR1 and CDR2 are MDHEN and SYDVKM. The CDR3 contains 14 residues. The V end was cut by 3 bases, the J end by 5 bases, with 11 bases between. To note about this clone: Antigen unknown.

Regarding time point: week 35, safety follow-up. The content of each vaccine dose was 300 ug of mutant IDH1 20-mer peptide, and topical imiquimod accompanied it. The clonotype comes from a woman aged 40 to 50 with glioma. Some clones in this sample may be carry-over from other donors' samples. The chain recombines TRBV28 with TRBJ1-5; D possibly corresponds to TRBD1 (6 bases). The specimen was PBMCs, collected from a glioma patient whose treatment included an IDH1 peptide vaccine. CDR3 protein: CASSFGGRDQPQHF. The CDR3 coding sequence is TGTGCCAGCAGTTTCGGGGGGCGCGATCAGCCCCAGCATTTT.